The T cell receptor beta chain described here comes from a study of cytomegalovirus exposure and HLA in healthy donors. Study-level background: Inside one of the first data releases sat around 86 million unique TCRs taken from HLA-typed donors.

Germline CDR1 is MNHNS and CDR2 is SASEGT. The length of the CDR3 is 16 residues. This clone was seen just once. Its antigen remains unidentified. A read error may produce the germline difference seen at one junction end. At the DNA level, this CDR3 is encoded by other sequences in the same sample as well. The PCR had 60 Vbeta and 13 Jbeta primers. Repertoires were generated with immunoSEQ multiplex PCR, while TCRdb's copy carries only in-frame clones and drops some. The sample contains 150,000 to 200,000 clones, over 60% of which appear only once. General study points: Roughly uniform depth of sequencing across donors was assumed in presence/absence analyses. More than 150 TCR beta chains were listed as cytomegalovirus-associated.

The sequenced sample consisted of PBMCs. This receptor was taken from a woman in her 40s in good health and CMV-seronegative. The chain recombines TRBV6-1 with TRBJ1-6; 9 positions match TRBD1. DNA of the CDR3: TGTGCCAGCAGTGCCGGGACAGGGAACTATAATTCCCCCCTCCACTTT. Its protein is CASSAGTGNYNSPLHF.